One and the same sample provided the 22 T cell receptor beta chains below, sequenced in a study of quantifying T cell responses using KT2 cells. Overall study context: RNA was reverse transcribed with TCR alpha and beta constant-region primers.

The cDNA 3' end received a ligated oligonucleotide with a UMI. The first PCR ran 3 to 5 cycles with an equimolar RC1.1 and RC1.2 beta primer mix. TCRdb passed the UMI-ligation and nested PCR reads through MiXCR, listing each CDR3 protein once. The sample contains about 32,000 distinct CDR3 sequences, approximately 6.8% of which appear only once. The source material was PBMCs spiked with cells of the T cell clone KT2. Receptors originate from a human donor.

This clonotype was found many times. This sequence joins TRBV5-1 and TRBJ2-7, with 11 bases that match TRBD1. Trimming at V came to 0 bases and at J to 2 bases, leaving 16 bases not matched to a gene. From germline, CDR1 is SGHRS and CDR2 YFSETQ. The CDR3 extends over 20 amino acids. The CDR3 protein is CASSLARTGGVPRRPYEQYF. The CDR3, as DNA: TGCGCCAGCAGCTTGGCCCGGACAGGGGGCGTTCCCCGTCGACCCTACGAGCAGTACTTC.

This clonotype occurred many times. The CDR3 DNA reads as TGTGCCAGCAGTTTAGCGCGAGGGACCGGCACTGAAGCTTTCTTT. Encoded protein: CASSLARGTGTEAFF. The chain joins TRBV12-3 or TRBV12-4 to TRBJ1-1, with D possibly TRBD1 on 5 matching bases. Trimming stripped 0 bases from V and 4 bases from J, with 12 bases between. The CDR3 runs 15 residues.

Ten or more counts support this clonotype. This sequence joins TRBV12-3 or TRBV12-4 and TRBJ1-5; D not certain. This CDR3 region has 15 residues. The V gene lost 1 base and the J gene lost 2 bases, with 9 bases spanning the gap. CDR3 loop: CASSLEGARNQPQHF. In DNA, the CDR3 is TGTGCCAGCAGTTTAGAGGGAGCACGCAATCAGCCCCAGCATTTT.

This clonotype was seen more than once but under ten times. The chain links TRBV5-6 to TRBJ1-5; D perhaps matches TRBD1 (5 bases). Germline-derived CDR1 and CDR2 are SGHDT and YYEEEE. Between the trimmed V and J ends, which lost 1 base and 3 bases, there was a span of 8 bases. This CDR3 region has 14 residues. The CDR3 DNA follows: TGTGCCAGCAGCTTGCCAGGGTACAATCAGCCCCAGCATTTT. Its protein product is CASSLPGYNQPQHF.

At least ten counts were recorded for this clonotype. The rearrangement uses TRBV2 and TRBJ2-3; 8 nucleotides line up with TRBD1. This CDR3 is built from 14 residues. Germline CDR1 reads SNHLY; CDR2 reads FYNNEI. The ends lost 6 bases at V and 6 bases at J; junction bases unmatched: 8. The CDR3 DNA sequence: TGTGCCAGCAGGGAGACAGGGGTCACGGATACGCAGTATTTT. It is translated as CASRETGVTDTQYF.

This clonotype was detected a few times. The chain uses TRBV7-6 and TRBJ2-5, with D perhaps matching TRBD2 (6 bases). Per germline, CDR1 SGHVS and CDR2 FNYEAQ. The V gene lost 8 bases and the J gene lost 1 base, with 11 bases spanning the gap. CDR3 length: 13 amino acids. CDR3 sequence: CASAAGRQETQYF. The CDR3 nucleotides are TGTGCCAGCGCAGCGGGCCGCCAAGAGACCCAGTACTTC.

V usage is TRBV20-1 and J usage is TRBJ2-7, with unresolved D. The V and J ends lost 1 base and 1 base respectively, with 11 bases between them. This CDR3 is built from 14 residues. Germline CDR1 reads DFQATT; CDR2 reads SNEGSKA (reference sequence). The CDR3 DNA is TGCAGTGCTAGAGGAAAATTCCCGTCCTACGAGCAGTACTTC. This translates into CSARGKFPSYEQYF.

This clonotype was recorded at least ten times. The chain couples TRBV29-1 to TRBJ2-1; TRBD2 might be the D (5 bases). Trimming pared 2 bases from V and 10 bases from J, leaving 15 bases between. This CDR3 is built from 13 residues. Germline CDR1 is SQVTM and CDR2 is ANQGSEA. The CDR3 here is CSVEFGTRVEQFF. The CDR3 DNA sequence: TGCAGCGTTGAATTTGGTACTAGAGTAGAGCAGTTCTTC.

V gene TRBV20-1 combines with J gene TRBJ1-3; D ambiguous. The CDR3 covers 13 residues. V was clipped by 3 bases and J by 4 bases, with 10 bases between them. Germline V gene lookup returns CDR1 DFQATT and CDR2 SNEGSKA (reference sequence). CDR3 DNA sequence: TGCAGTGCTAGGGCAAACCCAGGAAACACCATATATTTT. This translates into CSARANPGNTIYF.

The gene calls are TRBV15 and TRBJ2-6; D is uncertain. Per germline, CDR1 LNHNV and CDR2 YYDKDF (reference sequence). The CDR3 consists of 16 residues. The V end lost 1 base, the J end lost 0 bases, and 7 bases lay between the germline ends. CDR3: CATSRVLSSGANVLTF. In DNA form, the CDR3 reads TGTGCCACCAGCAGAGTCCTGAGCTCTGGGGCCAACGTCCTGACTTTC.

With respect to this clonotype: This sequence may be a read error, since a much larger clone differs from it by one base. The V call is TRBV7-9, the J call TRBJ2-7; the D is unclear. This CDR3 contains 14 residues. Trimming stripped 6 bases from V and 0 bases from J, with 12 bases between. Germline CDR1 reads SEHNR; CDR2 reads FQNEAQ (reference sequence). CDR3 nucleotides: TGTGCCAGCAGAGAGACAAGAAGCTCCTACGAGCAGTACTTC. Residues: CASRETRSSYEQYF.

This clonotype has only a few counts. This chain joins TRBV2 and TRBJ1-2; D gene unclear. V was shortened by 6 bases and J by 0 bases, with 8 bases between the two germline ends. The germline CDR1 and CDR2 sequences are SNHLY and FYNNEI. The CDR3 has 13 residues. The CDR3 loop is CASRRGTNYGYTF. In nucleotides, the CDR3 is TGTGCCAGCAGGCGTGGGACTAACTATGGCTACACCTTC.

The chain couples TRBV5-1 to TRBJ2-3, with 8 bases lining up with TRBD2. Germline V CDR1 and CDR2: SGHRS, YFSETQ. The V segment lost 4 bases and the J segment 4 bases; nucleotides outside the gene matches: 8. This CDR3 spans 15 amino acids. In DNA, the CDR3 is TGCGCCAGCAGCCCGCGGGGGGCCCACGCAGATACGCAGTATTTT. Translation gives CASSPRGAHADTQYF.

In this sample, this clonotype turned up a few times. The rearrangement links TRBV3-1 to TRBJ1-4; TRBD1 might be the D (5 bases). The CDR3 is made up of 19 amino acids. Germline-derived CDR1 and CDR2 are LGHDT and YNNKEL (reference sequence). Between the trimmed V and J ends, which lost 0 bases and 8 bases, there was a span of 25 bases. The CDR3 region has the DNA TGTGCCAGCAGCCAAGAAAGCGAGACAACCACGGGGGTGGTCGAAAAACTGTTTTTT. Translated, it gives CASSQESETTTGVVEKLFF.

This clonotype was counted at least ten times. V is TRBV7-8 and J is TRBJ2-3; 7 bases are a match to TRBD2. The CDR3 consists of 16 residues. Trimming at V came to 4 bases and at J to 0 bases, leaving 7 bases not matched to a gene. CDR1 and CDR2 from the germline V gene are SGHVS and FQNEAQ. CDR3 region: CASSSGRQQSTDTQYF. CDR3 nucleotides: TGTGCCAGCAGCTCCGGGAGGCAGCAAAGCACAGATACGCAGTATTTT. Together with reference TRBV7-8 and TRBJ2-3, the CDR3 gives the full variable domain: GAGVSQSPRYKVAKRGQDVALRCDPISGHVSLFWYQQALGQGPEFLTYFQNEAQLDKSGLPSDRFFAERPEGSVSTLKIQRTQQEDSAVYLCASSSGRQQSTDTQYFGPGTRLTVL.

This clonotype was seen repeatedly, ten times or more. This chain connects TRBV4-3 to TRBJ1-1; D is possibly TRBD1 (5 bases). Germline lookup yields CDR1 LGHNA and CDR2 YSLEER. The CDR3 consists of 14 residues. The germline V and J ends were trimmed by 0 bases and 3 bases, with 8 bases remaining between them. CDR3 amino acids: CASSQDRADTEAFF. CDR3 bases: TGCGCCAGCAGCCAAGACAGGGCGGACACTGAAGCTTTCTTT.

This clonotype was seen repeatedly, ten times or more. The V gene is TRBV19, the J gene TRBJ1-4, with TRBD1 matching over 8 bases. Germline trimming cut 8 bases from V and 7 bases from J; bases unmatched to any gene: 9. Germline assignment: CDR1 LNHDA and CDR2 SQIVND (reference sequence). The CDR3 contains 14 residues. The DNA of the CDR3 is TGTGCCAGTGCCAAGACAGGGGAACCTGAAAAACTGTTTTTT. This gives the protein CASAKTGEPEKLFF.

V and J are TRBV7-2 and TRBJ2-3; D is unresolved. Germline CDR1 is SGHTA and CDR2 is FQGNSA. CDR3 length: 12 residues. V was trimmed by 5 bases and J by 4 bases, leaving 7 bases between them. CDR3 loop: CASSIYADTQYF. The DNA for the CDR3 is TGTGCCAGCAGCATCTACGCAGATACGCAGTATTTT.

This clonotype was detected many times. The chain has TRBV5-1 and TRBJ2-7; TRBD1 is a possible D gene (7 bases). Germline CDR1 is SGHRS and CDR2 is YFSETQ. The CDR3 has 14 amino acids. Trimming removed 0 bases at V and 3 bases at J, with 10 bases between. Here the CDR3 DNA reads TGCGCCAGCAGCTTGGGGCAGGGGGGCTACGAGCAGTACTTC. Protein sequence: CASSLGQGGYEQYF.

This clonotype was seen a few times. The gene calls are TRBV29-1 and TRBJ2-6; 11 bases fit TRBD2. Looked up from germline, CDR1 is SQVTM and CDR2 is ANQGSEA. This CDR3 region has 17 residues. With 7 bases clipped from V and 0 bases from J, the junction kept 8 bases outside the gene matches. CDR3 in DNA: TGCAGCGCACCGGGACTAGCGGACTCCTCTGGGGCCAACGTCCTGACTTTC. Its translation: CSAPGLADSSGANVLTF.

This chain uses TRBV6-5 with TRBJ2-1, with D perhaps TRBD1 (6 bases). Trimming pared 5 bases from V and 6 bases from J, leaving 11 bases between. This CDR3 region has 13 residues. The germline V gene has CDR1 MNHEY and CDR2 SVGAGI. CDR3 coding DNA: TGTGCCAGCAGTCAGGGGCGGTTCAATGAGCAGTTCTTC. Translation: CASSQGRFNEQFF.

The chain couples TRBV7-9 to TRBJ2-3; no reliable D call. V was shortened by 2 bases and J by 0 bases, with 18 bases between the two germline ends. The germline gives CDR1 SEHNR, CDR2 FQNEAQ (reference sequence). The CDR3 contains 18 residues. CDR3 sequence reads: CASSLWLATHGSTDTQYF. As DNA, the CDR3 is TGTGCCAGCAGCTTATGGCTCGCGACGCACGGAAGCACAGATACGCAGTATTTT.